This T cell receptor (beta chain) was documented in a study of blood T cell repertoires in COVID-19. Study-level background: COVID-19 samples, acute and convalescent, were from the United States, Italy and Spain.

The CDR3 extends over 17 amino acids. Trimming shortened V by 0 bases and J by 0 bases, and 9 bases separated the two germline ends. CDR1 is LNHNV, CDR2 YYDKDF, per germline (reference sequence). This clone was seen a single time. TCRdb keeps only in-frame clones here, not all; method: immunoSEQ multiplex PCR. Of around 220,000 clones listed, about four fifths were seen once; the top ten hold approximately 8%. Seattle's enrolled individuals joined amid active infection and were then monitored longitudinally. The source material was peripheral blood. The J gene is TRBJ2-6, the V gene TRBV15; D perhaps matches TRBD2 (5 bases). The sequence was collected from an elderly woman with COVID-19, enrolled during active disease. The CDR3 here is CATSRDGLASGANVLTF. The DNA of the CDR3 is TGTGCCACCAGCAGAGATGGACTCGCCTCTGGGGCCAACGTCCTGACTTTC.